Given below is one TCR beta chain in context. The table came from immunoSEQ multiplex PCR; TCRdb's copy has only in-frame clones and leaves some out. The sample lists approximately 230,000 clones, just over 85% occurring once. This sample was taken from a study of blood T cell repertoires in COVID-19. Study information: The origin of the acute and convalescent COVID-19 samples was the United States, Italy and Spain.

V lost 8 bases and J lost 5, with 13 bases in between. The CDR3 runs 13 residues. CDR1 is SNHLY and CDR2 is FYNNEI in the germline V gene. Sequenced material: PBMCs or T cells enriched from blood (not recorded which). This TCR was sampled from a man aged 35 to 55 who had recovered from COVID-19. The V gene is TRBV2, the J gene TRBJ1-5, with D maybe TRBD1 (5 bases). The CDR3 region has the DNA TGTGCCAGCCGGCGGGGGGGGTATCAGCCCCAGCATTTT. Translating gives CASRRGGYQPQHF. The whole variable domain, filled in from reference TRBV2 and TRBJ1-5, reads EPEVTQTPSHQVTQMGQEVILRCVPISNHLYFYWYRQILGQKVEFLVSFYNNEISEKSEIFDDQFSVERPDGSNFTLKIRSTKLEDSAMYFCASRRGGYQPQHFGDGTRLSIL.